This T cell receptor (beta chain) emerged from a study of blood T cell repertoires in COVID-19. Study background: Samples representing acute and convalescent COVID-19 were sourced from the United States, Italy and Spain. T cells, B-cell-depleted T cells, or PBMCs supplied cDNA or gDNA.

Original analysis: Nucleated cell number was recorded as an estimate derived from reference gene primer amplification. Here immunoSEQ multiplex PCR was the method, and the copy in TCRdb shows in-frame clones only, minus some. The DNA was the basis for D and trimming; V, J and clone size are from that table. The sample includes under 200,000 clones, about 82% of them seen just once. The CDR3 consists of 13 residues. Germline CDR1 reads GTSNPN; CDR2 reads SVGIG (reference sequence). The V gene lost 0 bases and the J gene lost 4 bases, with 6 bases spanning the gap. The sequenced sample was peripheral blood. This clonotype was obtained from a woman aged 25-40 years with acute or convalescent COVID-19. The rearrangement joins TRBV30 to TRBJ1-4; unclear D gene. CDR3 DNA: TGTGCCTGGAGTGTTGCGGGTAATGAAAAACTGTTTTTT. Its translation: CAWSVAGNEKLFF.